This T cell receptor beta chain was observed in a study of graft-versus-host responses after intestinal transplantation. Study summary: Tacrolimus and steroids were given for about 3 years to all recipients after anti-thymocyte globulin induction. Findings and caveats of the study: Researchers found peak circulating GvH clone levels linked to early post-transplant HvG declines. Recipient marrow showed GvH clones, some seen first in ileum or blood.

Method: immunoSEQ multiplex PCR; TCRdb's copy keeps in-frame clones and lacks some. The sample consists of about 66,000 clones, roughly 88% of them appearing once. About this clone itself: Its antigen is unidentified.

Germline values: CDR1 MNHNY, CDR2 SVGAGI (reference sequence). Trimming took off 2 bases at V and 8 bases at J, with 16 bases between the two ends. The CDR3 contains 15 residues. The chain recombines TRBV6-6 with TRBJ2-1, with a possible D match to TRBD2 (5 bases). The receptor comes from a human donor who received an intestinal transplant. Sequenced here: unstimulated CD8+ T cells sorted from spleen or lymph node cells, sampled before intestinal transplant. CDR3 in amino acids: CASSYPDTRSYEQFF. The CDR3 nucleotides are TGTGCCAGCAGTTACCCGGATACTAGGAGCTATGAGCAGTTCTTC.